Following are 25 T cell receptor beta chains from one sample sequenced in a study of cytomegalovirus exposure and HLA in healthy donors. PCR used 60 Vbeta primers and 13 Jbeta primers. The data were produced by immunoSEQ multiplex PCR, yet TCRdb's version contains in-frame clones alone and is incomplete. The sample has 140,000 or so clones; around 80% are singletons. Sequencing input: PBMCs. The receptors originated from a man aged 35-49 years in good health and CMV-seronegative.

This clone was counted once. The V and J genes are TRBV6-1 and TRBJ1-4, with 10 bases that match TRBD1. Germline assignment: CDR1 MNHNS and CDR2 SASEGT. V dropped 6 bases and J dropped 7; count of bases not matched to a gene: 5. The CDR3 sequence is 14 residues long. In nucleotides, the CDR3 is TGTGCCAGCAGCTGGACAGGGGGGGGTGAAAAACTGTTTTTT. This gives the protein CASSWTGGGEKLFF.

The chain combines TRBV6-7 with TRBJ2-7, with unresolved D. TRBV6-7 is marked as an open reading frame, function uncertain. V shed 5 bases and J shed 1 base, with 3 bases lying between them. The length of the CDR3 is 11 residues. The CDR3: CASSQSYEQYF. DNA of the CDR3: TGTGCCAGCAGTCAGTCCTACGAGCAGTACTTC.

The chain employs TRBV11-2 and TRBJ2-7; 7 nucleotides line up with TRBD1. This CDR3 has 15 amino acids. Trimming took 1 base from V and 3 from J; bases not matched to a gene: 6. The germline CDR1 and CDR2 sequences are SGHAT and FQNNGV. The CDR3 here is CASSLGNGTDYEQYF. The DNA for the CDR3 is TGTGCCAGCAGCTTAGGTAACGGGACAGACTACGAGCAGTACTTC.

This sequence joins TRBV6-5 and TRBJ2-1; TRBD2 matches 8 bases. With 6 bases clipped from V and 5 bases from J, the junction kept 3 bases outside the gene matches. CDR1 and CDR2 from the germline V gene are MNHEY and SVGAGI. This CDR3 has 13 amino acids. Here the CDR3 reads CASSLSGDNEQFF. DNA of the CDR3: TGTGCCAGCAGCCTTAGCGGGGACAATGAGCAGTTCTTC.

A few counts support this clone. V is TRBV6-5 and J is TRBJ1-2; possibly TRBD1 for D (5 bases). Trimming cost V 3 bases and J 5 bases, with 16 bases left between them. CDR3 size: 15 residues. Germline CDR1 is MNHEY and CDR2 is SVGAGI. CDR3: CASSYRVDSVYGYTF. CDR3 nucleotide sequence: TGTGCCAGCAGTTATAGGGTCGACAGCGTTTATGGCTACACCTTC.

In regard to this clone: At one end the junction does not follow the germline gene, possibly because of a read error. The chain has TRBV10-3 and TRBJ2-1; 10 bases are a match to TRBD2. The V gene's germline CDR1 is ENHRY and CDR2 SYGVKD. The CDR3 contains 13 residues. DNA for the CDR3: TGTGCCAGCAGTACTAGCGGGAACAATGAGCAGTTCTTC. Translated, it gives CASSTSGNNEQFF.

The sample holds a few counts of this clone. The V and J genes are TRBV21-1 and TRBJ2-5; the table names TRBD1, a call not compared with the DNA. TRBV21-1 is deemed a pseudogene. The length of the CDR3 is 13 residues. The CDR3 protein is CASTLDREETQYF. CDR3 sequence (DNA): TGTGCCAGCACCCTAGACAGGGAAGAGACCCAGTACTTC.

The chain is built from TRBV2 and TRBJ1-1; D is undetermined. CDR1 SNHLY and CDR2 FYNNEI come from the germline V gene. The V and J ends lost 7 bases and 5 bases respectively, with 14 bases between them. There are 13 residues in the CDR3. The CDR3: CASIEARSTEAFF. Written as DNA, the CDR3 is TGTGCCAGCATCGAAGCGAGAAGTACTGAAGCTTTCTTT.

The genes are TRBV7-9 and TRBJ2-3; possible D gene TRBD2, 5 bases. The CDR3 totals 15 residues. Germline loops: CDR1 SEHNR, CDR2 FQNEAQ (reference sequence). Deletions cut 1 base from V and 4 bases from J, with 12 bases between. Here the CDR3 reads CASSLGGVGADTQYF. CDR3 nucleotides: TGTGCCAGCAGCTTAGGGGGAGTGGGCGCAGATACGCAGTATTTT.

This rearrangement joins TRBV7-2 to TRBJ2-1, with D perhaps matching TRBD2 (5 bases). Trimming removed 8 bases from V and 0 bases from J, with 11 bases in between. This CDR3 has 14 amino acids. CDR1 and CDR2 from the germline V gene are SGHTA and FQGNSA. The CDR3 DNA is TGTGCCAGCGGACTTAGGAGCTCCTACAATGAGCAGTTCTTC. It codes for CASGLRSSYNEQFF.

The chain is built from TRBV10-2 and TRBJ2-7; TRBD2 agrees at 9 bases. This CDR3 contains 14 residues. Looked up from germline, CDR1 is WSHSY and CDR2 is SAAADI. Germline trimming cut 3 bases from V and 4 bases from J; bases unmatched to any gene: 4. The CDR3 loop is CASSDSSGTYEQYF. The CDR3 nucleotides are TGCGCCAGCAGTGATTCTAGCGGGACTTACGAGCAGTACTTC.

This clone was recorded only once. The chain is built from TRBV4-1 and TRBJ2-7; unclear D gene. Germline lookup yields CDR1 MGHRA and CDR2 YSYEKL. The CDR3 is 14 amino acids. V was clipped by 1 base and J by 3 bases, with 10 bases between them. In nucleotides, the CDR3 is TGCGCCAGCAGCCAAGGGAGCGAGATCTACGAGCAGTACTTC. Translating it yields CASSQGSEIYEQYF.

CDR3 sequence (DNA): TGTGCCAGCAGCTTAGAGTGGACATACGGCTACACCTTC. It specifies CASSLEWTYGYTF. This rearrangement joins TRBV7-2 to TRBJ1-2, with a possible D match to TRBD1 (5 bases). Trimming took 1 base from V and 8 from J, leaving 11 bases between them. Looked up from germline, CDR1 is SGHTA and CDR2 is FQGNSA. The CDR3 extends over 13 amino acids.

CDR3 in amino acids: CSVSGRLSYEQYF. CDR3 in DNA: TGCAGCGTTTCCGGCAGACTCTCCTACGAGCAGTACTTC. J is TRBJ2-7 and V is TRBV29-1; D gene uncertain. This CDR3 contains 13 residues. The V end lost 5 bases, the J end lost 0 bases, and 11 bases lay between the germline ends. Per the germline V gene, CDR1 is SQVTM and CDR2 is ANQGSEA.

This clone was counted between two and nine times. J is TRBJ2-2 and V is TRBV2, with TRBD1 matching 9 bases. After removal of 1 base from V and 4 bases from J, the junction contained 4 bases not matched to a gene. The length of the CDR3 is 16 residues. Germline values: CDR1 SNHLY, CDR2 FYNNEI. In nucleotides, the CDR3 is TGTGCCAGCAGTGAAGTACAGGGGGCGGGCACCGGGGAGCTGTTTTTT. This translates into CASSEVQGAGTGELFF.

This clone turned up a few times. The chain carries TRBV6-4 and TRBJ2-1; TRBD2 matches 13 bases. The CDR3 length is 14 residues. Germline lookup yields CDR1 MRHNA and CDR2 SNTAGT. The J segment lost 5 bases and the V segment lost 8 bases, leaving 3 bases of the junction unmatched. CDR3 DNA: TGTGCCAGCGGGACTAGCGGGGAACACAATGAGCAGTTCTTC. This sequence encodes CASGTSGEHNEQFF.

The CDR3 region is CASSYRTGTDTEAFF. In DNA form, the CDR3 reads TGTGCCAGCAGTTACAGGACAGGGACGGACACTGAAGCTTTCTTT. This chain connects TRBV6-6 to TRBJ1-1; 8 bases fit TRBD1. V shed 2 bases and J 3 bases; nucleotides not matched to a gene: 5. Germline-derived CDR1 and CDR2 are MNHNY and SVGAGI (reference sequence). The CDR3 length is 15 residues.

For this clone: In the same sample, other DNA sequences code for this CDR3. CDR3 in amino acids: CASSMTRDIGNQPQHF. The CDR3 DNA follows: TGTGCCAGTAGCATGACCCGGGACATCGGCAATCAGCCCCAGCATTTT. The rearrangement links TRBV19 to TRBJ1-5, with D perhaps matching TRBD1 (6 bases). The CDR3 extends over 16 amino acids. Per germline, CDR1 LNHDA and CDR2 SQIVND (reference sequence). V was shortened by 6 bases and J by 2 bases, with 17 bases between the two germline ends.

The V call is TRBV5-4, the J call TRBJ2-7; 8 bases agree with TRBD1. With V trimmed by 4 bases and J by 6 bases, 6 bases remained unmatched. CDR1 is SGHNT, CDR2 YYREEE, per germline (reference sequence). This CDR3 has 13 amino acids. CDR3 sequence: CASSEDRVGEQYF. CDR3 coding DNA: TGTGCCAGCAGCGAGGACAGGGTGGGCGAGCAGTACTTC.

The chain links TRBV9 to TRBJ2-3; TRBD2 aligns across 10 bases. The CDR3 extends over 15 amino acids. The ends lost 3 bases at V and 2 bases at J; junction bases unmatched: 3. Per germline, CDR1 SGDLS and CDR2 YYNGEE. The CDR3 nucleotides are TGTGCCAGCAGCGCCGGGACTAGCGCCACAGATACGCAGTATTTT. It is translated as CASSAGTSATDTQYF.

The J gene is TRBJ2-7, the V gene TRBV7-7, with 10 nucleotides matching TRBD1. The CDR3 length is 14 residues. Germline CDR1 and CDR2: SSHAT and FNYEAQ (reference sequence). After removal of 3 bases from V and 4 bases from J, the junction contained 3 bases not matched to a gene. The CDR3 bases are TGTGCCAGCAGCTTTGGGACAGGGGATTACGAGCAGTACTTC. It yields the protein CASSFGTGDYEQYF.

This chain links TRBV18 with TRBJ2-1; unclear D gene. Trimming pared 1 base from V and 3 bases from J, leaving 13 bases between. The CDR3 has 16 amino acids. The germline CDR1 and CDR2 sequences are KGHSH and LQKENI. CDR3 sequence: CASSPQPHSFYNEQFF. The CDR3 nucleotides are TGTGCCAGCTCACCACAGCCTCACTCATTCTACAATGAGCAGTTCTTC.

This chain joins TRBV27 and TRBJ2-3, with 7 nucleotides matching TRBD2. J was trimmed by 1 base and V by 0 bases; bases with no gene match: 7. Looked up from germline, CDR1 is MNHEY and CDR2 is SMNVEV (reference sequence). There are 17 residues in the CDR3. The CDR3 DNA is TGTGCCAGCAGTTTATCACCGGGGGGAGTCCGCACAGATACGCAGTATTTT. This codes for CASSLSPGGVRTDTQYF.

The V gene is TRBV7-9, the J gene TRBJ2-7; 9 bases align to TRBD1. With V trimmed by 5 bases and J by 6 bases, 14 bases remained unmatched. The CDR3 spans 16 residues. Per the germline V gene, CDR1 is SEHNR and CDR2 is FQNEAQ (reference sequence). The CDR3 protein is CASSPTPGQGMAEQYF. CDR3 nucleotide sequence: TGTGCCAGCAGCCCGACTCCGGGACAGGGAATGGCCGAGCAGTACTTC.

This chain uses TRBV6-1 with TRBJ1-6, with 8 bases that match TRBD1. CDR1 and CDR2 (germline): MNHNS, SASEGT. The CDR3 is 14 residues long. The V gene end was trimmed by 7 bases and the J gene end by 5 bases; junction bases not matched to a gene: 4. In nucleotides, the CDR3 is TGTGCCAGCACAGACAGGGGCCATAATTCACCCCTCCACTTT. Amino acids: CASTDRGHNSPLHF.